The clone carrying this T cell receptor beta chain showed up many times. The target antigen is unknown. The sample originates from a study of T cell repertoires in cytomegalovirus infection. The CDR3 contains 20 residues. V gave up 4 bases and J gave up 2 bases; unmatched junction bases: 12. The germline V gene has CDR1 SGHTA and CDR2 FQGNSA. TCRdb reprocessed the reads with MiXCR, giving one entry per CDR3 protein. The sample has hundreds of thousands of distinct CDR3 sequences, roughly a third seen once. V usage is TRBV7-2 and J usage is TRBJ2-6; 12 nucleotides agree with TRBD2. The origin of this receptor is a human donor in good health (CMV status not recorded). Some clones in this sample may be carry-over from other donors' samples. Source: cultured PBMCs, taken from culture after CMV antigen stimulation. CDR3 sequence (DNA): TGTGCCAGCAGCTCCAGACCCCTTGGACTAGCGGGACCTGGGGCCAACGTCCTGACTTTC. Its protein product is CASSSRPLGLAGPGANVLTF.